The next 28 T cell receptor beta chains were all read from a single sample in a study of post-analysis software for immune sequencing data. Findings of the study overall: When patients were compared with controls, about 5 TRBV segments were more frequent, TRBV5-6, TRBV5-1 and TRBV20-1 among them.

These receptors have no known antigen. Presence of unique molecular identifiers characterized the TCR beta cDNA libraries. TCRdb reprocessed the PCR reads with MiXCR, giving one entry per CDR3 protein. Found here are 600,000 to 750,000 distinct CDR3 sequences, more than 50% of them singletons; the top ten hold approximately 11%. Sequenced: blood. Receptors originate from a girl under 10 years old with multiple sclerosis.

The chain uses TRBV12-3 or TRBV12-4 and TRBJ2-1; TRBD1 aligns across 9 bases. Trimming removed 5 bases from V and 0 bases from J; junction bases left unmatched: 11. The CDR3 spans 18 residues. In DNA form, the CDR3 reads TGTGCCAGCAGTCATGACAGGGGGAATTCCAGCTCCTACAATGAGCAGTTCTTC. Amino acid sequence: CASSHDRGNSSSYNEQFF.

The V call is TRBV7-2, the J call TRBJ1-2, with 7 bases matching TRBD1. The CDR3 length is 14 residues. Losses at the gene ends were 5 bases for V and 3 bases for J; bases not matched to a gene: 6. Germline assignment: CDR1 SGHTA and CDR2 FQGNSA. Written as DNA, the CDR3 is TGTGCCAGCAGCGCCAGGGGGGCGGACTATGGCTACACCTTC. It is translated as CASSARGADYGYTF. Full variable domain (rest looked up from reference TRBV7-2 and TRBJ1-2): GAGVSQSPSNKVTEKGKDVELRCDPISGHTALYWYRQSLGQGLEFLIYFQGNSAPDKSGLPSDRFSAERTGGSVSTLTIQRTQQEDSAVYLCASSARGADYGYTFGSGTRLTVV.

This CDR3 reads CASSVGSGASSYEQYF. The CDR3 nucleotides read TGTGCCAGCAGCGTAGGGAGCGGGGCGAGCTCCTACGAGCAGTACTTC. This chain connects TRBV9 to TRBJ2-7, with 7 bases matching TRBD2. CDR1 and CDR2 from the germline V gene are SGDLS and YYNGEE. V shed 0 bases and J 0 bases; nucleotides not matched to a gene: 6. The CDR3 contains 16 residues.

V and J are TRBV29-1 and TRBJ2-1; 7 bases are shared with TRBD2. The CDR3 loop spans 12 amino acids. The germline gives CDR1 SQVTM, CDR2 ANQGSEA. The V gene end was trimmed by 7 bases and the J gene end by 7 bases; junction bases not matched to a gene: 7. CDR3 residues: CSARTSGNEQFF. The CDR3 DNA is TGCAGCGCACGGACTAGTGGGAATGAGCAGTTCTTC.

The V gene is TRBV20-1, the J gene TRBJ2-1, with 7 bases fitting TRBD1. The CDR3 contains 14 residues. V lost 3 bases and J lost 1; bases outside the gene matches: 3. Germline V gene lookup returns CDR1 DFQATT and CDR2 SNEGSKA (reference sequence). For the CDR3, the DNA is TGCAGTGCTAGCAGACAGGGTTCCTACAATGAGCAGTTCTTC. It codes for CSASRQGSYNEQFF.

The rearrangement links TRBV12-3 or TRBV12-4 to TRBJ1-6; D possibly corresponds to TRBD1 (5 bases). V dropped 2 bases and J dropped 2 bases, with 10 bases sitting between them. This CDR3 comprises 16 residues. The CDR3 nucleotides are TGTGCCAGCAGTTTATGGGGGAGCCCCTATAATTCACCCCTCCACTTT. Translation: CASSLWGSPYNSPLHF.

The chain is built from TRBV20-1 and TRBJ2-6; D may correspond to TRBD1 or TRBD2 (6 bases each). The CDR3 length is 15 residues. Germline CDR1 is DFQATT and CDR2 is SNEGSKA (reference sequence). Trimming stripped 6 bases from V and 2 bases from J, with 14 bases between. The CDR3 DNA sequence: TGCAGTGCCTCCCGAAGGGGGGCTGGGGCCAACGTCCTGACTTTC. Translating it yields CSASRRGAGANVLTF.

V gene TRBV10-3 combines with J gene TRBJ2-3, with no clear D. The CDR3 is 14 amino acids. Trimming took off 5 bases at V and 2 bases at J, with 11 bases between the two ends. Germline V gives CDR1 ENHRY, CDR2 SYGVKD. The CDR3 DNA follows: TGTGCCATCAGTAGTCCTCCAATCACAGATACGCAGTATTTT. Amino acids: CAISSPPITDTQYF.

This chain connects TRBV14 to TRBJ2-7; TRBD2 matches at 7 bases. The DNA end is more similar to TRBJ2-4, so the J call may be wrong. CDR1 and CDR2 (germline): SGHDN, FVKESK. The CDR3 loop spans 15 amino acids. This CDR3 is CASSQSRGGWNIQYF. CDR3 nucleotide sequence: TGTGCCAGCAGCCAATCGCGGGGAGGGTGGAACATTCAGTACTTC.

V gene TRBV27 combines with J gene TRBJ2-3, with D hard to call. CDR3 length equals 16 residues. V was shortened by 2 bases and J by 3 bases, with 15 bases between the two germline ends. The germline V gene encodes CDR1 MNHEY and CDR2 SMNVEV (reference sequence). CDR3 nucleotides: TGTGCCAGCAGTTTAATACGGCCCGTCGGAACAGATACGCAGTATTTT. Its translation is CASSLIRPVGTDTQYF.

This clonotype was picked up a small number of times. The chain employs TRBV7-8 and TRBJ2-7, with 10 bases fitting TRBD1. The CDR3 runs 16 residues. Germline CDR1 and CDR2: SGHVS and FQNEAQ. The J segment lost 3 bases and the V segment lost 1 base, leaving 6 bases of the junction unmatched. This CDR3 is CASSLVQGDRGYEQYF. In nucleotides, the CDR3 is TGTGCCAGCAGCTTAGTACAAGGGGACAGGGGCTACGAGCAGTACTTC.

This clonotype occurred once. The chain is built from TRBV20-1 and TRBJ2-1, with 7 bases fitting TRBD2. The CDR3 runs to 17 residues. Trimming removed 3 bases from V and 3 bases from J; junction bases left unmatched: 14. Germline CDR1 is DFQATT and CDR2 is SNEGSKA (reference sequence). The CDR3 DNA reads as TGCAGTGCTAGTACGTCTAGCGGCCGACATCTCTACAATGAGCAGTTCTTC. Translated: CSASTSSGRHLYNEQFF.

This clonotype turned up a few times. The CDR3 protein is CSVEGGAVNEQFF. The DNA of the CDR3 is TGCAGCGTTGAAGGGGGGGCGGTAAATGAGCAGTTCTTC. This chain connects TRBV29-1 to TRBJ2-1, with D perhaps matching TRBD1 or TRBD2 (6 bases each). V lost 1 base and J lost 7, with 11 bases in between. Looked up from germline, CDR1 is SQVTM and CDR2 is ANQGSEA. The length of the CDR3 is 13 residues.

This clonotype was detected only once. The chain couples TRBV3-1 to TRBJ2-7, with a tentative D call TRBD2 (6 bases). Germline assignment: CDR1 LGHDT and CDR2 YNNKEL (reference sequence). Trimming took 0 bases from V and 2 from J, leaving 11 bases between them. The CDR3 is 15 amino acids. The CDR3 sequence: CASSQESGVAYEQYF. Written as DNA, the CDR3 is TGTGCCAGCAGCCAAGAATCGGGAGTGGCCTACGAGCAGTACTTC.

The chain carries TRBV7-2 and TRBJ2-2; TRBD1 might be the D (5 bases). Trimming shortened V by 8 bases and J by 2 bases, and 15 bases separated the two germline ends. The CDR3 is made up of 15 amino acids. CDR1 and CDR2 from the germline V gene are SGHTA and FQGNSA. The CDR3 DNA follows: TGTGCCAGCCTCCTCCAGTGGGGCAACACCGGGGAGCTGTTTTTT. Translated, it gives CASLLQWGNTGELFF.

This clonotype was seen ten or more times. This chain joins TRBV29-1 and TRBJ1-2; TRBD1 might be the D (6 bases). Trimming pared 6 bases from V and 7 bases from J, leaving 15 bases between. The CDR3 runs 12 residues. Germline V gene data show CDR1 as SQVTM and CDR2 as ANQGSEA. CDR3 coding DNA: TGCAGCGTCCAACAGGGTTCGTTTGGCTACACCTTC. Translation: CSVQQGSFGYTF.

This sequence joins TRBV20-1 and TRBJ2-5; 7 nucleotides agree with TRBD2. J gave up 4 bases and V 7 bases, and 15 bases lay outside the gene matches. This CDR3 is 15 amino acids long. Germline V gene data show CDR1 as DFQATT and CDR2 as SNEGSKA (reference sequence). In nucleotides, the CDR3 is TGCAGTGTATCAACTGGCGGGGGTTTAATAGAGACCCAGTACTTC. Amino acids: CSVSTGGGLIETQYF.

This clonotype was observed a handful of times. The J gene is TRBJ2-7, the V gene TRBV7-9; 8 positions match TRBD1. Germline CDR1 and CDR2: SEHNR and FQNEAQ (reference sequence). V lost 3 bases, J lost 0 bases, and 10 bases stayed unmatched. The CDR3 has 17 residues. In DNA form, the CDR3 reads TGTGCCAGCAGCTTGGCAGGGGGCTCCTTCAGCTCCTACGAGCAGTACGTC. Its protein product is CASSLAGGSFSSYEQYV.

This clonotype was recorded a few times. This chain connects TRBV6-5 to TRBJ2-2; the D call may be TRBD1 or TRBD2 (5 bases each). Germline values: CDR1 MNHEY, CDR2 SVGAGI. The V end lost 2 bases, the J end lost 7 bases, and 11 bases lay between the germline ends. The CDR3 sequence is 14 residues long. This chain's CDR3 is CASSYGGLGGELFF. In DNA, the CDR3 is TGTGCCAGCAGTTACGGGGGTTTAGGCGGGGAGCTGTTTTTT.

The gene calls are TRBV7-2 and TRBJ2-1; a possible D gene is TRBD1 (6 bases). The CDR3 runs to 14 residues. Germline CDR1 and CDR2: SGHTA and FQGNSA. The ends were cut back, 6 bases at V and 3 bases at J, with 12 bases in the middle. CDR3 DNA: TGTGCCAGCAGAGGACAGAAGGTCTACAATGAGCAGTTCTTC. It yields the protein CASRGQKVYNEQFF. Full variable domain (rest looked up from reference TRBV7-2 and TRBJ2-1): GAGVSQSPSNKVTEKGKDVELRCDPISGHTALYWYRQSLGQGLEFLIYFQGNSAPDKSGLPSDRFSAERTGGSVSTLTIQRTQQEDSAVYLCASRGQKVYNEQFFGPGTRLTVL.

This clonotype was seen only once. The chain is built from TRBV6-4 and TRBJ2-1; 12 bases line up with TRBD2. The V gene end was trimmed by 7 bases and the J gene end by 4 bases; junction bases not matched to a gene: 14. The CDR3 runs 18 residues. The germline gives CDR1 MRHNA, CDR2 SNTAGT. The CDR3 DNA follows: TGTGCCAGCACCCTACTAGCGGGGGGCCCCTGTGCGTACAATGAGCAGTTCTTC. Protein: CASTLLAGGPCAYNEQFF.

The chain couples TRBV20-1 to TRBJ2-3, with 9 nucleotides matching TRBD2. The CDR3 spans 15 residues. V lost 5 bases and J lost 4; bases outside the gene matches: 10. Germline values: CDR1 DFQATT, CDR2 SNEGSKA (reference sequence). CDR3 sequence: CSAQRRGGSSDTQYF. Here the CDR3 DNA reads TGCAGTGCTCAGCGGCGGGGGGGCTCCTCAGATACGCAGTATTTT.

A few counts support this clonotype. The J gene is TRBJ2-1, the V gene TRBV6-4, with 10 positions matching TRBD2. V dropped 5 bases and J dropped 4; count of bases not matched to a gene: 8. CDR1 MRHNA and CDR2 SNTAGT come from the germline V gene. CDR3 length: 16 residues. CDR3 DNA: TGTGCCAGCAGTAGCATAGCGGGGGGACTATACAATGAGCAGTTCTTC. Translating it yields CASSSIAGGLYNEQFF.

This sequence joins TRBV20-1 and TRBJ1-2; D is possibly TRBD1 (6 bases). The germline V gene has CDR1 DFQATT and CDR2 SNEGSKA (reference sequence). The CDR3 sequence is 13 residues long. V shed 0 bases and J shed 8 bases, with 13 bases lying between them. For the CDR3, the DNA is TGCAGTGCTAGAGAACAGGGATCTGGGGGCTACACCTTC. It codes for CSAREQGSGGYTF.

The chain joins TRBV5-1 to TRBJ2-1; 9 bases fit TRBD2. The germline CDR1 and CDR2 sequences are SGHRS and YFSETQ. V lost 2 bases and J lost 1; bases outside the gene matches: 4. The CDR3 sequence is 16 residues long. The CDR3 reads CASSFALAGSYNEQFF. The CDR3 coding sequence is TGCGCCAGCAGCTTTGCCCTAGCGGGATCCTACAATGAGCAGTTCTTC.

This rearrangement joins TRBV6-2 or TRBV6-3 to TRBJ2-1; 7 positions agree with TRBD2. The CDR3 spans 14 residues. V lost 6 bases to trimming and J lost 14 bases; unmatched junction nucleotides: 16. Germline V CDR1 and CDR2: MNHEY, SVGEGT. Here the CDR3 reads CASRFGGFPGLKFF. CDR3 coding DNA: TGTGCCAGCAGGTTCGGGGGGTTCCCCGGCTTAAAGTTCTTC.

This chain joins TRBV12-3 or TRBV12-4 and TRBJ2-5, with D hard to call. V lost 3 bases and J lost 2, with 13 bases in between. The CDR3 loop spans 15 amino acids. In nucleotides, the CDR3 is TGTGCCAGCAGTTTCACCACGGGCACACAAGAGACCCAGTACTTC. Its protein is CASSFTTGTQETQYF.

This chain uses TRBV4-3 with TRBJ2-3; 10 bases agree with TRBD2. J was trimmed by 0 bases and V by 2 bases; bases with no gene match: 5. Germline V gene lookup returns CDR1 LGHNA and CDR2 YSLEER. The CDR3 spans 17 residues. In DNA form, the CDR3 reads TGCGCCAGCAGCCAATCTGGGACTAGCGTTAGCACAGATACGCAGTATTTT. This translates into CASSQSGTSVSTDTQYF.